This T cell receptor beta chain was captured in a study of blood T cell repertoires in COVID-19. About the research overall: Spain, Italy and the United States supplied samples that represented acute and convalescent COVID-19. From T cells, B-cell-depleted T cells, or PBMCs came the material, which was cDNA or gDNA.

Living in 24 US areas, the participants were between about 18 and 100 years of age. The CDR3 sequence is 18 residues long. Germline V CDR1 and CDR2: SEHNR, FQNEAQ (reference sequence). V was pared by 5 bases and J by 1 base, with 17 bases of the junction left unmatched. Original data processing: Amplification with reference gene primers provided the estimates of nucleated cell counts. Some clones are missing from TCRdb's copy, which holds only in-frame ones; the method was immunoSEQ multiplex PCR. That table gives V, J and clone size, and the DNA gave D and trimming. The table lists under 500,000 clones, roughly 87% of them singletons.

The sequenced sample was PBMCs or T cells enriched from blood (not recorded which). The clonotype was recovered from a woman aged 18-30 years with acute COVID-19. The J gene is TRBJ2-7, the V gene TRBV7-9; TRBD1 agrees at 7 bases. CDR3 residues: CASSPRDSYADDSYEQYF. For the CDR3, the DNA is TGTGCCAGCAGCCCACGGGACAGCTACGCGGACGATTCCTACGAGCAGTACTTC.